The next 14 T cell receptor beta chains were all read from a single sample in a study of T cell responses to AZD1222 COVID-19 vaccine (dated by TCRdb to the early 2020s). The sample's time point label, in plain terms: baseline before first vaccination. Libraries came from the immunoSEQ multiplex PCR assay. Here the immuneACCESS table is served through TCRdb, limited to in-frame sequences with V and J called. Missing clones are a known gap in these copies; in checked studies unresolved V genes cover under half, and the rest lacks a known reason. The sample table records around 140,000 clones; approximately 90% of these occur just once. The ten largest clonotypes hold approximately 1.6% of the sample. This sample comprised peripheral blood, obtained on day 0 of AZD1222 vaccination. The receptors were gathered from an adult in good health.

This chain uses TRBV3-1 (or the pseudogene TRBV3-2) with TRBJ1-1, with D possibly matching TRBD1 (6 bases). The germline V gene encodes CDR1 LGHDT and CDR2 YNNKEL (reference sequence). V lost 4 bases and J lost 6, with 15 bases in between. This CDR3 has 14 amino acids. CDR3: CASSPYERGSEAFF. CDR3 DNA sequence: TGTGCCAGCAGCCCTTACGAGAGGGGGTCTGAAGCTTTCTTT.

This clone has more than one count but fewer than ten. This chain connects TRBV7-9 to TRBJ2-7, with 9 bases aligning to TRBD1. This CDR3 has 17 amino acids. Per germline, CDR1 SEHNR and CDR2 FQNEAQ (reference sequence). The V and J ends lost 3 bases and 3 bases, in that order; junction bases with no gene match: 12. In nucleotides, the CDR3 is TGTGCCAGCAGCTTGGAAACTATTGGGACAGGGAACTACGAGCAGTACTTC. Translating it yields CASSLETIGTGNYEQYF.

The chain carries TRBV7-9 and TRBJ2-1; 13 bases align to TRBD2. The CDR3 has 18 residues. Trimming at V came to 5 bases and at J to 1 base, leaving 8 bases not matched to a gene. Looked up from germline, CDR1 is SEHNR and CDR2 is FQNEAQ (reference sequence). In DNA, the CDR3 is TGTGCCAGCAGCCCCCGGACTAGCGGGAGAGGATCCTACAATGAGCAGTTCTTC. This gives the protein CASSPRTSGRGSYNEQFF. The full variable domain, rest sourced from reference TRBV7-9 and TRBJ2-1, is DTGVSQNPRHKITKRGQNVTFRCDPISEHNRLYWYRQTLGQGPEFLTYFQNEAQLEKSRLLSDRFSAERPKGSFSTLEIQRTEQGDSAMYLCASSPRTSGRGSYNEQFFGPGTRLTVL.

The chain joins TRBV24-1 to TRBJ1-2; 7 bases line up with TRBD1. Germline lookup yields CDR1 KGHDR and CDR2 SFDVKD. CDR3 size: 14 residues. Losses at the gene ends were 3 bases for V and 4 bases for J; bases not matched to a gene: 4. The CDR3 bases are TGTGCCACCAGTGATCCAGGGGGTAGCTATGGCTACACCTTC. This sequence encodes CATSDPGGSYGYTF.

A few counts support this clone. The rearrangement uses TRBV6-1 and TRBJ1-2; 11 bases map to TRBD1. In germline, CDR1 is MNHNS, CDR2 SASEGT. This CDR3 region has 14 residues. V lost 0 bases and J lost 8; bases outside the gene matches: 2. The CDR3 region is CASSEAGTGGGYTF. CDR3 nucleotides: TGTGCCAGCAGTGAAGCAGGGACAGGGGGAGGCTACACCTTC.

The chain uses TRBV9 and TRBJ2-7; TRBD2 matches 8 bases. J lost 3 bases, V lost 0 bases, and 2 bases had no gene match. Per germline, CDR1 SGDLS and CDR2 YYNGEE. The CDR3 length is 14 residues. The CDR3 loop reads CASSVGRGDYEQYF. CDR3 nucleotides: TGTGCCAGCAGCGTAGGGCGGGGGGACTACGAGCAGTACTTC. The full variable domain, rest sourced from reference TRBV9 and TRBJ2-7, is DSGVTQTPKHLITATGQRVTLRCSPRSGDLSVYWYQQSLDQGLQFLIQYYNGEERAKGNILERFSAQQFPDLHSELNLSSLELGDSALYFCASSVGRGDYEQYFGPGTRLTVT.

The genes are TRBV9 and TRBJ2-3; no reliable D call. Trimming shortened V by 3 bases and J by 6 bases, and 11 bases separated the two germline ends. Germline-derived CDR1 and CDR2 are SGDLS and YYNGEE. CDR3 length: 13 residues. For the CDR3, the DNA is TGTGCCAGCAGCGCAACCCCCACGGATACGCAGTATTTT. Its protein product is CASSATPTDTQYF.

The chain couples TRBV6-5 to TRBJ1-1; possibly TRBD1 for D (6 bases). Trimming removed 8 bases from V and 0 bases from J, with 13 bases in between. Germline loops: CDR1 MNHEY, CDR2 SVGAGI. This CDR3 comprises 14 residues. The CDR3 DNA sequence: TGTGCCAGCCGGACACAGGGTATGAACACTGAAGCTTTCTTT. This encodes CASRTQGMNTEAFF.

The J gene is TRBJ1-2, the V gene TRBV28; no clear D gene. Germline V gene sequence: CDR1 MDHEN, CDR2 SYDVKM. The length of the CDR3 is 14 residues. Trimming pared 1 base from V and 4 bases from J, leaving 10 bases between. DNA of the CDR3: TGTGCCAGCAGTTTATCCACTCCAGGCTATGGCTACACCTTC. Protein product: CASSLSTPGYGYTF.

The chain employs TRBV4-2 and TRBJ1-2; 10 bases match TRBD1. This CDR3 comprises 14 residues. V lost 1 base, J lost 8 bases, and 4 bases stayed unmatched. The germline V gene encodes CDR1 LGHNA and CDR2 YNFKEQ. CDR3 amino acids: CASSQGQGAGGYTF. CDR3 bases: TGTGCCAGCAGCCAAGGACAGGGGGCCGGGGGCTACACCTTC.

This sequence joins TRBV19 and TRBJ1-5; the D gene is possibly TRBD1 (5 bases). V lost 3 bases to trimming and J lost 7 bases, with 22 bases between them. This CDR3 has 17 amino acids. CDR1 LNHDA and CDR2 SQIVND come from the germline V gene (reference sequence). CDR3 protein: CASSILVGPWLLQPQHF. The CDR3 DNA reads as TGTGCCAGTAGTATCCTCGTGGGGCCTTGGCTTTTGCAGCCCCAGCATTTT.

This clone was recorded a few times. The chain carries TRBV7-3 and TRBJ1-2; D possibly corresponds to TRBD1 (5 bases). The CDR3 length is 18 residues. The germline V gene encodes CDR1 SGHTA and CDR2 FQGTGA. Trimming cost V 5 bases and J 4 bases, with 26 bases left between them. The CDR3 region is CASSLRGGAGALGYGYTF. The DNA of the CDR3 is TGTGCCAGCAGCCTACGAGGCGGCGCCGGGGCCCTTGGCTATGGCTACACCTTC.

The V and J genes are TRBV19 and TRBJ2-7; possibly TRBD1 for D (6 bases). The CDR3 runs 12 residues. Germline V CDR1 and CDR2: LNHDA, SQIVND (reference sequence). The V gene lost 9 bases and the J gene lost 7 bases, with 16 bases spanning the gap. The CDR3 DNA reads as TGTGCCAGCAGGGGAGTGTTTGGGGAGCAGTACTTC. It codes for CASRGVFGEQYF.

This clone occurred once. This sequence joins TRBV6-4 and TRBJ2-3; TRBD1 might be the D (6 bases). In germline, CDR1 is MRHNA, CDR2 SNTAGT. Trimming shortened V by 3 bases and J by 3 bases, and 13 bases separated the two germline ends. This CDR3 spans 15 amino acids. This CDR3 is CASSEGGRATDTQYF. In DNA, the CDR3 is TGTGCCAGCAGTGAAGGGGGTCGAGCGACAGATACGCAGTATTTT.